This TCR beta chain was obtained from a study of cytomegalovirus exposure and HLA in healthy donors. On the study more broadly: The same platform was used for the 120 or so validation repertoires as for the approximately 730 first-cohort repertoires, as reported in a later analysis. Study results and caveats: Generally TCR sequences proved uncommon, though certain public TCRs appeared in numerous donors. Associated with cytomegalovirus, according to the listing, were approximately 160 TCR beta chains. In vitro checks showed that a few CMV-associated chains really do target CMV antigens.

Regarding this clone: The antigen remains unidentified.

Repertoires were generated with immunoSEQ multiplex PCR, while TCRdb's copy carries only in-frame clones and drops some. The sample lists roughly 310,000 clones, approximately 88% seen once, with around 0.91% in the top ten. Germline V gene data show CDR1 as MNHEY and CDR2 as SMNVEV (reference sequence). The CDR3 is 18 amino acids. With V trimmed by 3 bases and J by 1 base, 10 bases remained unmatched. The clonotype comes from a man aged 25 to 40 in good health and CMV-seronegative. The chain couples TRBV27 to TRBJ2-2; 8 nucleotides align to TRBD1. Sequencing was carried out using PBMCs. The CDR3 sequence is CASSLRVTGTGNTGELFF. In DNA, the CDR3 is TGTGCCAGCAGTTTGAGGGTGACCGGGACAGGGAACACCGGGGAGCTGTTTTTT.